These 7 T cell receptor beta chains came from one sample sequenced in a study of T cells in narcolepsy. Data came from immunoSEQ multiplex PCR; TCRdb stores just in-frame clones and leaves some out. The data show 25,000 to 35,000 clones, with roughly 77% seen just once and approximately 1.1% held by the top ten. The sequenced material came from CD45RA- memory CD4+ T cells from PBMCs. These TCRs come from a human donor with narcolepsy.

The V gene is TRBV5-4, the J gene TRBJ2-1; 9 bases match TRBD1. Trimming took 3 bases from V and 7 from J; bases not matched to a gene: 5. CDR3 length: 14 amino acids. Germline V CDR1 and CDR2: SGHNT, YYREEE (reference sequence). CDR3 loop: CASSWDRVRNEQFF. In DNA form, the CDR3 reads TGTGCCAGCAGCTGGGACAGGGTCAGGAATGAGCAGTTCTTC. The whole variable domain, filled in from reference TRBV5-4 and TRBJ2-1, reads ETGVTQSPTHLIKTRGQQVTLRCSSQSGHNTVSWYQQALGQGPQFIFQYYREEENGRGNFPPRFSGLQFPNYSSELNVNALELDDSALYLCASSWDRVRNEQFFGPGTRLTVL.

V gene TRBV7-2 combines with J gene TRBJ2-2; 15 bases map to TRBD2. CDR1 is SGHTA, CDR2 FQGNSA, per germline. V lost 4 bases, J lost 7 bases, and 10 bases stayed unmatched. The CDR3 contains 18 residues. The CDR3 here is CASSSGLAGGSFNGELFF. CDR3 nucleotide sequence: TGTGCCAGCAGCTCCGGACTAGCGGGAGGGTCTTTTAACGGGGAGCTGTTTTTT.

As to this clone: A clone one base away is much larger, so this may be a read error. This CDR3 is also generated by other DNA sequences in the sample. In DNA, the CDR3 is TGTGCCAGCAGTGACACGCCGAACACTGAAGCTTTCTTT. It specifies CASSDTPNTEAFF. The chain joins TRBV6-4 to TRBJ1-1; D is undetermined. Trimming pared 2 bases from V and 1 base from J, leaving 5 bases between. The CDR3 length is 13 residues. CDR1 is MRHNA and CDR2 is SNTAGT in the germline V gene.

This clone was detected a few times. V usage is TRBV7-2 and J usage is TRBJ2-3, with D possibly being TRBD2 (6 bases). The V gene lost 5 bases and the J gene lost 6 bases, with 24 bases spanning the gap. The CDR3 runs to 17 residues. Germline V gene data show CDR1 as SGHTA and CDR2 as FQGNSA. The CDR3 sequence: CASSADPGLRASDTQYF. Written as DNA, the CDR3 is TGTGCCAGCAGCGCCGACCCGGGACTCCGAGCATCTGATACGCAGTATTTT.

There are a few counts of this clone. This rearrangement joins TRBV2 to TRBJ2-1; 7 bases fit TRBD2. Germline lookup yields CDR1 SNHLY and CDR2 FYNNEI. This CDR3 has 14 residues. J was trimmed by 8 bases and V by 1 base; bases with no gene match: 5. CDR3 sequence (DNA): TGTGCCAGCAGTGAAGAGACTAGCTCGCATGAGCAGTTCTTC. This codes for CASSEETSSHEQFF.

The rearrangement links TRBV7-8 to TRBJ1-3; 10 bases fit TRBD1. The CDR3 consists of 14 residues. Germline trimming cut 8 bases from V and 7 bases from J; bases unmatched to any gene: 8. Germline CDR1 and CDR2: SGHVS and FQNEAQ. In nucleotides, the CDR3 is TGTGCCAGCCTGAGGGAGACAGGGGGCAACACCATATATTTT. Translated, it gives CASLRETGGNTIYF.

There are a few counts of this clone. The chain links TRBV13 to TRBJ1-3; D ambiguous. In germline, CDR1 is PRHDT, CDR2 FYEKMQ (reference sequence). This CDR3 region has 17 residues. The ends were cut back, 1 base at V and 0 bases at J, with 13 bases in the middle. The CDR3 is CASSLEGQVFSGNTIYF. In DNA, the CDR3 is TGTGCCAGCAGCTTAGAGGGCCAGGTGTTCTCTGGAAACACCATATATTTT.